The source of this T cell receptor beta chain is a study of metastatic and nonmetastatic thyroid tumors. Study-level findings and limits: Compared with benign nodules, malignant thyroid tumors were reported to have significantly higher TCR beta diversity in both blood and tumor.

In this sample, this clone turned up many times. What it recognizes is unknown. Thyroid surgery took place with no prior treatment in any patient. Under the authors' procedure: The authors used CDR3 differences across clinicopathological groups to build a distant-metastasis classifier for papillary thyroid cancer. TCRdb re-analyzed the PCR reads using MiXCR. These V and J calls originate from TCRdb's pipeline instead of the authors' own analysis. This sample has about 43,000 clones, with 3% to 3.5% found just once. Germline V gene lookup returns CDR1 MNHNS and CDR2 SASEGT. Trimming removed 5 bases from V and 0 bases from J, with 8 bases in between. The CDR3 contains 15 residues.

This receptor was obtained from a female donor with papillary thyroid cancer or a benign thyroid nodule (not recorded which). Some clones in this sample may be carry-over from other donors' samples. J is TRBJ2-6 and V is TRBV6-1; D gene ambiguous. The specimen was blood. The CDR3 region is CASSPKTSGANVLTF. For the CDR3, the DNA is TGTGCCAGCAGTCCTAAAACCTCTGGGGCCAACGTCCTGACTTTC.